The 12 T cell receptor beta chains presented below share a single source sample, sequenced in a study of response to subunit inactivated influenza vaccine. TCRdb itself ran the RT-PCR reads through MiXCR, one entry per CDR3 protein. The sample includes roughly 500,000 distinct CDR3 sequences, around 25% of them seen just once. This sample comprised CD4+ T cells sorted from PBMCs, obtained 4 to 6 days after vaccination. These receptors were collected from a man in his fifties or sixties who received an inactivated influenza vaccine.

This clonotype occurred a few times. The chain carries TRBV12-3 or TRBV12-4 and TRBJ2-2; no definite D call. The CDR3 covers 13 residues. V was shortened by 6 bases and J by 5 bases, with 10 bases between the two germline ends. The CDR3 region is CASRGPLTGELFF. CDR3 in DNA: TGTGCCAGCAGAGGCCCCCTGACCGGGGAGCTGTTTTTT.

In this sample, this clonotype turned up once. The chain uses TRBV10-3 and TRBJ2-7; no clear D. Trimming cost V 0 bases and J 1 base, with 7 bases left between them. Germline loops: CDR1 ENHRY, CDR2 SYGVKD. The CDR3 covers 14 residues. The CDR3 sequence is CAISESGSSYEQYF. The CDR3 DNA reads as TGTGCCATCAGTGAGTCTGGCAGTTCCTACGAGCAGTACTTC.

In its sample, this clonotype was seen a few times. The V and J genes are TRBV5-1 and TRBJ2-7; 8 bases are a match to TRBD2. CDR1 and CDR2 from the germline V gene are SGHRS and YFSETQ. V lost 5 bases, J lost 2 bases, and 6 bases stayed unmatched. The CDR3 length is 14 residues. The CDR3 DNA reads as TGCGCCAGCAGGTCGAGAGCGGGAGCCTACGAGCAGTACTTC. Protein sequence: CASRSRAGAYEQYF.

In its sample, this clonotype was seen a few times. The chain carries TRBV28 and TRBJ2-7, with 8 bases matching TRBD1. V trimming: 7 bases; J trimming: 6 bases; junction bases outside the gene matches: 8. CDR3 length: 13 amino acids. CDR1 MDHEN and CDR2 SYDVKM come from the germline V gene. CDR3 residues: CASTPGQGGEQYF. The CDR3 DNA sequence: TGTGCCAGCACTCCAGGACAGGGTGGCGAGCAGTACTTC.

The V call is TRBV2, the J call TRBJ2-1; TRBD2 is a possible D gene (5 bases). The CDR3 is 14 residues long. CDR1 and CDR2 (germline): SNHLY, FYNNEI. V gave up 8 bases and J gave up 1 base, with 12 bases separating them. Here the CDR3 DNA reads TGTGCCAGCGCCCGGGAAGGGTCCTACAATGAGCAGTTCTTC. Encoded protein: CASAREGSYNEQFF.

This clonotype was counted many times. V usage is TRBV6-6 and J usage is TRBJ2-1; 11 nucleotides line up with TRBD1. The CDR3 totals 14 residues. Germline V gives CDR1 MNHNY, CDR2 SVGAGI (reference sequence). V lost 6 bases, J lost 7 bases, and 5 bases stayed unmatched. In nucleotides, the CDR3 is TGTGCCAGCAGATCCGGGACAGGGGGGAATGAGCAGTTCTTC. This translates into CASRSGTGGNEQFF.

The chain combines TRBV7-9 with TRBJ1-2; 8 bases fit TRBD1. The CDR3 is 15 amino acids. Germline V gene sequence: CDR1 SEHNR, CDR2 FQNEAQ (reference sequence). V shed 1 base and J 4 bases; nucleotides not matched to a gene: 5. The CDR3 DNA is TGTGCCAGCAGCTTAGGGACAGGGACCTTCTATGGCTACACCTTC. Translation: CASSLGTGTFYGYTF.

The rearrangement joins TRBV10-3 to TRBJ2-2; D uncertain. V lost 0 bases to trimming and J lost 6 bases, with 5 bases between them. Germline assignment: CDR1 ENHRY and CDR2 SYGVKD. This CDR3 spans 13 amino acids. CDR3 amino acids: CAISESVSGELFF. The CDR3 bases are TGTGCCATCAGTGAGTCTGTTTCCGGGGAGCTGTTTTTT.

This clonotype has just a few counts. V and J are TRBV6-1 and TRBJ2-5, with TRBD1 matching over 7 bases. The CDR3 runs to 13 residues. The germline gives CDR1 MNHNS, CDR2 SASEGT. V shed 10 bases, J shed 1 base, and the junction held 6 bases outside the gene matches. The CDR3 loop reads CATRRQGQETQYF. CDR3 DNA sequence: TGTGCCACCAGGCGACAGGGCCAAGAGACCCAGTACTTC.

CDR3 sequence: CATKGLAGDGQFF. The CDR3, as DNA: TGTGCCACCAAGGGACTAGCGGGAGATGGGCAGTTCTTC. The chain employs TRBV24-1 and TRBJ2-1, with TRBD2 matching 14 bases. This CDR3 has 13 residues. In germline, CDR1 is KGHDR, CDR2 SFDVKD. Trimming removed 8 bases from V and 12 bases from J; junction bases left unmatched: 5.

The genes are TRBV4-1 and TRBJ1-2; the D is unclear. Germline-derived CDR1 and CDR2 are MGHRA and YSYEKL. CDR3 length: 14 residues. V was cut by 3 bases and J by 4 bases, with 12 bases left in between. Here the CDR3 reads CASSHLDSSYGYTF. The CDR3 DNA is TGCGCCAGCAGCCACCTGGACTCGAGCTATGGCTACACCTTC.

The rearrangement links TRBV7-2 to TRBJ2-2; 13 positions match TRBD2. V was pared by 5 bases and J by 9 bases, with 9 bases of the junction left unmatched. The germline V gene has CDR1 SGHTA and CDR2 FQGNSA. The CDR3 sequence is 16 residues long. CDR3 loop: CASSPRTSGGGWELFF. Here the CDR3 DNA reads TGTGCCAGCAGCCCAAGGACTAGCGGGGGAGGTTGGGAGCTGTTTTTT.